Presented here are 18 T cell receptor beta chains from one specimen sequenced in a study of T cells after yellow fever vaccination. TCRdb itself ran the 5' RACE reads through MiXCR, one entry per CDR3 protein. In the table there are some 110,000 distinct CDR3 sequences, approximately 7% of which are singletons. Sequencing was performed on CD4+ T cells sorted from PBMCs, taken 10 to 11 days after the first yellow fever vaccination. Receptor source: a man younger than 35 who received the YFV17D yellow fever vaccine.

There are many counts of this clonotype. The chain joins TRBV12-3 or TRBV12-4 to TRBJ2-7; the D gene is possibly TRBD1 (6 bases). This CDR3 has 14 amino acids. Trimming left V 5 bases short and J 2 bases short, with 13 bases between. The CDR3 DNA follows: TGTGCCAGCAGTCATGACAGGTTCCCCTACGAGCAGTACTTC. Its protein is CASSHDRFPYEQYF.

This clonotype was counted at least ten times. J is TRBJ2-2 and V is TRBV7-9; perhaps TRBD1 as D (7 bases). CDR1 and CDR2 from the germline V gene are SEHNR and FQNEAQ (reference sequence). The CDR3 runs to 17 residues. The V gene lost 7 bases and the J gene lost 0 bases, with 18 bases spanning the gap. The CDR3 is CASNRGGGFANTGELFF. The CDR3 DNA follows: TGTGCCAGCAACAGAGGAGGGGGCTTCGCGAACACCGGGGAGCTGTTTTTT.

This clonotype was counted many times. This chain connects TRBV12-3 or TRBV12-4 to TRBJ2-3; no reliable D call. The CDR3 sequence is 14 residues long. V lost 2 bases, J lost 2 bases, and 8 bases lay in between. The CDR3: CASSLLGITDTQYF. The CDR3, as DNA: TGTGCCAGCAGTTTATTAGGGATCACAGATACGCAGTATTTT.

There are a few counts of this clonotype. The rearrangement uses TRBV19 and TRBJ2-7, with 9 nucleotides matching TRBD2. In germline, CDR1 is LNHDA, CDR2 SQIVND (reference sequence). Losses at the gene ends were 5 bases for V and 2 bases for J; bases not matched to a gene: 4. The CDR3 runs to 14 residues. The CDR3 loop reads CASSRGTSTYEQYF. Written as DNA, the CDR3 is TGTGCCAGTAGTCGGGGGACTAGCACCTACGAGCAGTACTTC.

This clonotype came up many times. The V gene is TRBV6-5, the J gene TRBJ2-2; 7 bases agree with TRBD1. This CDR3 has 15 amino acids. The V segment lost 2 bases and the J segment 3 bases; nucleotides outside the gene matches: 3. The germline gives CDR1 MNHEY, CDR2 SVGAGI. The CDR3 DNA is TGTGCCAGCAGTTACAGGGGGCCGTACACCGGGGAGCTGTTTTTT. It codes for CASSYRGPYTGELFF.

This clonotype was counted many times. The chain couples TRBV18 to TRBJ1-1; D unclear. Germline V CDR1 and CDR2: KGHSH, LQKENI. V dropped 3 bases and J dropped 3 bases, with 14 bases sitting between them. The CDR3 has 15 residues. The CDR3 DNA follows: TGTGCCAGCTCACCCCTCCAGACGCAGGACACTGAAGCTTTCTTT. This translates into CASSPLQTQDTEAFF.

This clonotype has a handful of counts. The chain uses TRBV20-1 and TRBJ2-1; TRBD2 matches 11 bases. The CDR3 runs 18 residues. Germline CDR1 DFQATT, CDR2 SNEGSKA (reference sequence). After removal of 3 bases from V and 4 bases from J, the junction contained 14 bases not matched to a gene. For the CDR3, the DNA is TGCAGTGCTAGTTTTGGTCCACTACTAGCGGGGGATTACAATGAGCAGTTCTTC. Amino acids: CSASFGPLLAGDYNEQFF.

Many counts were recorded for this clonotype. The rearrangement joins TRBV6-5 to TRBJ1-1, with D possibly matching TRBD1 (5 bases). Between the trimmed V and J ends, which lost 1 base and 10 bases, there was a span of 7 bases. CDR3 length: 11 amino acids. The germline V gene has CDR1 MNHEY and CDR2 SVGAGI. CDR3 sequence reads: CASSYFGGAFF. CDR3 DNA: TGTGCCAGCAGTTACTTCGGGGGAGCTTTCTTT.

In this sample, this clonotype turned up many times. The junction departs from the called germline gene at one end, perhaps through a read error. V is TRBV7-7 and J is TRBJ1-1; a weak D match, TRBD1 (5 bases). There are 13 residues in the CDR3. Per the germline V gene, CDR1 is SSHAT and CDR2 is FNYEAQ (reference sequence). CDR3 region: CASSLGPLTEAFF. The CDR3 DNA sequence: TGTGCTAGCAGCCTGGGACCGCTAACTGAAGCTTTCTTT.

With respect to this clonotype: This may come from a read error, since a much larger clone is one base off. This rearrangement joins TRBV5-1 to TRBJ1-4, with a weak D call TRBD1 (5 bases). Germline assignment: CDR1 SGHRS and CDR2 YFSETQ. This CDR3 has 16 amino acids. Between the trimmed V and J ends, which lost 3 bases and 6 bases, there was a span of 18 bases. The chain's CDR3 is CASSWDGPPNHEKLFF. The CDR3 nucleotides read TGCGCCAGCAGCTGGGACGGTCCCCCCAATCATGAAAAACTGTTTTTT.

J is TRBJ2-5 and V is TRBV7-2; 10 positions match TRBD2. J gave up 1 base and V 7 bases, and 6 bases lay outside the gene matches. The germline gives CDR1 SGHTA, CDR2 FQGNSA. This CDR3 comprises 15 residues. Written as DNA, the CDR3 is TGTGCCAGCATCCTTAGCGGGGGGCTCCAAGAGACCCAGTACTTC. The encoded protein is CASILSGGLQETQYF.

Ten or more counts support this clonotype. The chain is built from TRBV5-6 and TRBJ2-1, with 9 bases aligning to TRBD1. The V and J ends lost 4 bases and 10 bases, in that order; junction bases with no gene match: 12. The CDR3 is 15 residues long. Germline values: CDR1 SGHDT, CDR2 YYEEEE. CDR3 nucleotides: TGTGCCAGCAGCCTAACCCTGCTGGGGACAGGGGAGCAGTTCTTC. Translation gives CASSLTLLGTGEQFF.

This clonotype was seen repeatedly, ten times or more. The V and J genes are TRBV3-1 and TRBJ2-1; 8 nucleotides match TRBD1. Losses at the gene ends were 8 bases for V and 1 base for J; bases not matched to a gene: 10. CDR1 and CDR2 (germline): LGHDT, YNNKEL (reference sequence). The CDR3 is 16 amino acids. CDR3 sequence reads: CASRDLRQGSYNEQFF. The CDR3 DNA reads TGTGCCAGCCGGGATCTGAGACAGGGGTCCTACAATGAGCAGTTCTTC.

The chain links TRBV30 to TRBJ2-4; 8 positions match TRBD2. V lost 4 bases and J lost 8; bases outside the gene matches: 1. The germline V gene has CDR1 GTSNPN and CDR2 SVGIG (reference sequence). The CDR3 length is 11 residues. In DNA, the CDR3 is TGTGCCTGGACCGGGGGGGACATTCAGTACTTC. This translates into CAWTGGDIQYF.

About this clonotype: A much larger clone differs from this one at a single base, so this may be a read error. The CDR3 spells CATRRGGAAPYEQYF. CDR3 nucleotide sequence: TGCGCCACCCGACGGGGGGGCGCGGCACCCTACGAGCAGTACTTC. The V and J genes are TRBV5-1 and TRBJ2-7, with 8 bases aligning to TRBD2. The CDR3 consists of 15 residues. Germline CDR1 is SGHRS and CDR2 is YFSETQ. J lost 2 bases, V lost 9 bases, and 13 bases had no gene match. The full variable domain, in which reference TRBV5-1 and TRBJ2-7 provide the parts outside the CDR3, is KAGVTQTPRYLIKTRGQQVTLSCSPISGHRSVSWYQQTPGQGLQFLFEYFSETQRNKGNFPGRFSGRQFSNSRSEMNVSTLELGDSALYLCATRRGGAAPYEQYFGPGTRLTVT.

This clonotype was found many times. This chain uses TRBV5-1 with TRBJ2-5; D remains unclear. The CDR3 is 14 residues long. Germline V gives CDR1 SGHRS, CDR2 YFSETQ. V lost 0 bases and J 0 bases, leaving 6 bases between the germline ends. The CDR3 is CASSLADYQETQYF. CDR3 DNA: TGCGCCAGCAGCTTGGCCGACTACCAAGAGACCCAGTACTTC. The entire variable domain, with the rest obtained from reference TRBV5-1 and TRBJ2-5, is as follows: KAGVTQTPRYLIKTRGQQVTLSCSPISGHRSVSWYQQTPGQGLQFLFEYFSETQRNKGNFPGRFSGRQFSNSRSEMNVSTLELGDSALYLCASSLADYQETQYFGPGTRLLVL.

A few counts support this clonotype. V gene TRBV24-1 combines with J gene TRBJ2-1; D ambiguous. This CDR3 is built from 11 residues. With 2 bases removed from V and 10 bases from J, the gap between germline ends came to 5 bases. Germline loops: CDR1 KGHDR, CDR2 SFDVKD. This CDR3 is CATSDSVEQFF. DNA of the CDR3: TGTGCCACCAGTGATTCCGTGGAGCAGTTCTTC.

The chain links TRBV12-3 or TRBV12-4 to TRBJ1-4; tentatively, D is TRBD1 (6 bases). The CDR3 has 17 amino acids. The V end was cut by 5 bases, the J end by 0 bases, with 16 bases between. CDR3 sequence reads: CASSPGYRAATNEKLFF. CDR3 DNA: TGTGCCAGCAGTCCGGGATACAGGGCAGCAACTAATGAAAAACTGTTTTTT.